This entry lists 27 T cell receptor beta chains sequenced from one sample in a study of CXCR3-negative and CXCR3-positive naive CD8 T cells (dated by TCRdb to between 2018 and 2021). What the work shows at the level of the full study, not this receptor alone: TRB CDR3s from CXCR3-positive naive cells showed higher hydrophobicity (lower Kidera factor 4), lower energy, and higher strength and volume indices than CXCR3-negative naive cells.

The data were produced on a NextSeq 550. The Human TCR Profiling Kit (MiLaboratory) was used to make UMI-labeled 5' RACE TRB cDNA libraries. TCRdb reprocessed the reads, so every CDR3 protein sequence counts as one entry and DNA is not shown. The sample table includes about 110,000 distinct CDR3 sequences. The ten largest clones add up to 0.38% of the sample. No cognate antigen is known for these TCRs. The specimen sequenced was naive CXCR3+ CD8+ T cells from blood. This sample's cell subset or site label indicates: CD45RO-CCR7+CD27+CD95- naive CD8+ T cells expressing CXCR3 (TNR3+). These receptors originate from a human donor in good health. Some clones in this sample may be carry-over from other donors' samples.

The chain links TRBV7-9 to TRBJ2-4; the TCRdb call, TRBD1, lacks DNA for checking. Germline CDR1 is SEHNR and CDR2 is FQNEAQ (reference sequence). This CDR3 is 17 amino acids long. The CDR3: CASSPPGPSAYKNIQYF.

J is TRBJ2-5 and V is TRBV13; the TCRdb D gene call, TRBD2, has no DNA to confirm it. The CDR3 sequence is 12 residues long. Per germline, CDR1 PRHDT and CDR2 FYEKMQ (reference sequence). This CDR3 reads CASGGDRETQYF.

The gene calls are TRBV5-1 and TRBJ2-7. This CDR3 spans 15 amino acids. Germline V gives CDR1 SGHRS, CDR2 YFSETQ. CDR3 sequence: CASSLEFSGYYEQYF.

V is TRBV12-3 or TRBV12-4 and J is TRBJ1-1. The CDR3 length is 13 residues. The chain's CDR3 is CASTYGRYTEAFF.

The genes are TRBV5-1 and TRBJ2-5; the TCRdb D gene call, TRBD1, has no DNA to confirm it. This CDR3 region has 15 residues. Germline assignment: CDR1 SGHRS and CDR2 YFSETQ. This CDR3 reads CASSLFADSQETQYF.

The chain carries TRBV29-1 and TRBJ2-7; TCRdb reports TRBD1, a call that lacks DNA to check it against. Germline assignment: CDR1 SQVTM and CDR2 ANQGSEA. This CDR3 comprises 13 residues. CDR3 protein: CSVDQGESYEQYF.

This chain links TRBV7-6 with TRBJ2-7; absent DNA, TCRdb's TRBD2 call cannot be checked. Germline V gives CDR1 SGHVS, CDR2 FNYEAQ. This CDR3 comprises 16 residues. CDR3 sequence: CASSPTSGTPSYEQYF.

The chain employs TRBV4-1 and TRBJ2-7. Germline V lookup: CDR1 MGHRA, CDR2 YSYEKL. The CDR3 has 14 amino acids. The CDR3 loop reads CASSQASNPYEQYF.

This chain uses TRBV3-1 with TRBJ2-7; no DNA is available, so the TRBD2 call from TCRdb remains unchecked. The CDR3 loop spans 15 amino acids. In germline, CDR1 is LGHDT, CDR2 YNNKEL (reference sequence). CDR3 sequence: CASSQAGLDPFEQYF.

The J gene is TRBJ1-5, the V gene TRBV27. CDR1 is MNHEY, CDR2 SMNVEV, per germline (reference sequence). This CDR3 is 14 amino acids long. The CDR3 sequence is CASSNRGGNQPQHF.

This rearrangement joins TRBV20-1 to TRBJ2-7. This CDR3 contains 15 residues. CDR1 is DFQATT, CDR2 SNEGSKA, per germline (reference sequence). CDR3 loop: CSAVNLLANSHEQYF.

The chain uses TRBV4-2 and TRBJ2-7; with no DNA, the TCRdb D assignment of TRBD1 cannot be verified. This CDR3 is built from 17 residues. Germline lookup yields CDR1 LGHNA and CDR2 YNFKEQ. This CDR3 is CASSQDRAGFGIYEQYF.

The chain recombines TRBV7-6 with TRBJ1-2; the TCRdb D gene call, TRBD1, has no DNA to confirm it. CDR1 is SGHVS and CDR2 is FNYEAQ in the germline V gene. CDR3 length equals 14 residues. CDR3 sequence reads: CASSAGQGPYGYTF. The whole variable domain, filled in from reference TRBV7-6 and TRBJ1-2, reads GAGVSQSPRYKVTKRGQDVALRCDPISGHVSLYWYRQALGQGPEFLTYFNYEAQQDKSGLPNDRFSAERPEGSISTLTIQRTEQRDSAMYRCASSAGQGPYGYTFGSGTRLTVV.

The chain couples TRBV27 to TRBJ1-4. CDR1 MNHEY and CDR2 SMNVEV come from the germline V gene (reference sequence). CDR3 length: 15 residues. CDR3 in amino acids: CASSFSTDTNEKLFF.

The chain combines TRBV7-9 with TRBJ1-1. Germline V gene lookup returns CDR1 SEHNR and CDR2 FQNEAQ (reference sequence). CDR3 length: 12 amino acids. This CDR3 is CASSLRAFGAFF.

The genes are TRBV13 and TRBJ1-3; the D call from TCRdb, TRBD1, cannot be confirmed without DNA. This CDR3 contains 15 residues. Per the germline V gene, CDR1 is PRHDT and CDR2 is FYEKMQ (reference sequence). The CDR3: CASSPGQQFGNTIYF.

This chain uses TRBV20-1 with TRBJ2-1; checking the TCRdb D call of TRBD1 is not possible without DNA. The CDR3 extends over 14 amino acids. Germline V lookup: CDR1 DFQATT, CDR2 SNEGSKA (reference sequence). The CDR3 loop reads CSASRGTAYNEQFF.

The V and J genes are TRBV6-6 and TRBJ2-3; the TCRdb D gene call, TRBD1, has no DNA to confirm it. This CDR3 is built from 14 residues. Germline values: CDR1 MNHNY, CDR2 SVGAGI (reference sequence). The CDR3 reads CASQSGDWTDTQYF.

This chain uses TRBV6-2 or TRBV6-3 with TRBJ2-7; as DNA is missing, the TRBD1 call by TCRdb cannot be tested. CDR3 length: 16 amino acids. CDR1 is MNHEY, CDR2 SVGEGT, per germline. The CDR3 here is CASSYRPGHSSYEQYF.

The rearrangement joins TRBV5-6 to TRBJ1-1. The CDR3 spans 11 residues. The germline CDR1 and CDR2 sequences are SGHDT and YYEEEE. This CDR3 reads CASSTTNEAFF.

The rearrangement links TRBV7-2 to TRBJ2-1; absent DNA, TCRdb's TRBD2 call cannot be checked. This CDR3 contains 17 residues. The V gene's germline CDR1 is SGHTA and CDR2 FQGNSA. The CDR3 reads CASSSPLGTSGYNEQFF. The full variable domain, its missing parts supplied by reference TRBV7-2 and TRBJ2-1, is GAGVSQSPSNKVTEKGKDVELRCDPISGHTALYWYRQSLGQGLEFLIYFQGNSAPDKSGLPSDRFSAERTGGSVSTLTIQRTQQEDSAVYLCASSSPLGTSGYNEQFFGPGTRLTVL.

The chain is built from TRBV4-3 and TRBJ1-1. Germline CDR1 reads LGHNA; CDR2 reads YSLEER. The CDR3 has 18 residues. The CDR3 reads CASSQDGQGGLENTEAFF.

J is TRBJ1-1 and V is TRBV13; as DNA is missing, the TRBD1 call by TCRdb cannot be tested. Germline CDR1 and CDR2: PRHDT and FYEKMQ (reference sequence). This CDR3 is built from 13 residues. The chain's CDR3 is CASSHRGWAEAFF. Complete variable domain (other parts from reference TRBV13 and TRBJ1-1): AAGVIQSPRHLIKEKRETATLKCYPIPRHDTVYWYQQGPGQDPQFLISFYEKMQSDKGSIPDRFSAQQFSDYHSELNMSSLELGDSALYFCASSHRGWAEAFFGQGTRLTVV.

The V and J genes are TRBV5-1 and TRBJ2-1; TCRdb's D call, TRBD1, is unchecked because there is no DNA. Per germline, CDR1 SGHRS and CDR2 YFSETQ. The CDR3 extends over 17 amino acids. The CDR3 loop reads CASSLEAGTLTYNEQFF.

The chain uses TRBV19 and TRBJ1-5; TCRdb returns TRBD1, unconfirmable since there is no DNA. The CDR3 contains 16 residues. Germline assignment: CDR1 LNHDA and CDR2 SQIVND (reference sequence). This chain's CDR3 is CASTGWTGGSNQPQHF.

J is TRBJ2-1 and V is TRBV29-1; the D gene TCRdb calls, TRBD1, cannot be checked with no DNA. The CDR3 spans 15 residues. Per germline, CDR1 SQVTM and CDR2 ANQGSEA. This chain's CDR3 is CSVADPTEGDNEQFF.

The chain uses TRBV7-9 and TRBJ1-1; checking the TCRdb D call of TRBD1 is not possible without DNA. The CDR3 has 15 amino acids. Germline V lookup: CDR1 SEHNR, CDR2 FQNEAQ (reference sequence). Here the CDR3 reads CASSPPGKGDTEAFF. Using reference TRBV7-9 and TRBJ1-1 for the parts outside the CDR3, the full variable domain is DTGVSQNPRHKITKRGQNVTFRCDPISEHNRLYWYRQTLGQGPEFLTYFQNEAQLEKSRLLSDRFSAERPKGSFSTLEIQRTEQGDSAMYLCASSPPGKGDTEAFFGQGTRLTVV.